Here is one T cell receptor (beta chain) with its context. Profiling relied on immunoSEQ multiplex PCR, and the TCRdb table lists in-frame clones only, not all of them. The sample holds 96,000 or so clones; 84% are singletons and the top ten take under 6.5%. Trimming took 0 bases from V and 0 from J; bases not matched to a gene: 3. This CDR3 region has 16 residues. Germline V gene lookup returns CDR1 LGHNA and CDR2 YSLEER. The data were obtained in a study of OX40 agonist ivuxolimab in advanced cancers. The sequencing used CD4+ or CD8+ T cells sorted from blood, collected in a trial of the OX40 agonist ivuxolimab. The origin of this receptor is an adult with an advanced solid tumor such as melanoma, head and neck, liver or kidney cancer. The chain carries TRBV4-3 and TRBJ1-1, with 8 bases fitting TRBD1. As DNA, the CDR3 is TGCGCCAGCAGCCAAGAAGACAGGGGCTTGAACACTGAAGCTTTCTTT. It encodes CASSQEDRGLNTEAFF.